This T cell receptor beta chain was sequenced in a study of blood T cells in healthy people across ages. Approximately 10 milliliters of peripheral blood were drawn from each donor into EDTA-treated tubes. The use of a sample-barcoded 5' primer and a J-beta primer mix characterized a second PCR of roughly 7 to 11 cycles. TCRdb independently ran MiXCR on the 5' RACE reads; one entry per CDR3 protein. This table has roughly 1,700,000 distinct CDR3 sequences, 28% appearing once. The CDR3 has 15 amino acids. V was clipped by 3 bases and J by 6 bases, with 14 bases between them. Study results and caveats: With donor CMV status unknown, expanded clonotype changes were possibly confounded.

As to this clonotype: Antigen: not known.

The chain uses TRBV12-3 or TRBV12-4 and TRBJ2-2; D is perhaps TRBD2 (5 bases). The TCR sequence derives from a woman younger than 45 in good health. Sample: blood. CDR3 protein: CASSFRRGRPGELFF. CDR3 bases: TGTGCCAGCAGTTTTCGGAGAGGGAGACCCGGGGAGCTGTTTTTT.